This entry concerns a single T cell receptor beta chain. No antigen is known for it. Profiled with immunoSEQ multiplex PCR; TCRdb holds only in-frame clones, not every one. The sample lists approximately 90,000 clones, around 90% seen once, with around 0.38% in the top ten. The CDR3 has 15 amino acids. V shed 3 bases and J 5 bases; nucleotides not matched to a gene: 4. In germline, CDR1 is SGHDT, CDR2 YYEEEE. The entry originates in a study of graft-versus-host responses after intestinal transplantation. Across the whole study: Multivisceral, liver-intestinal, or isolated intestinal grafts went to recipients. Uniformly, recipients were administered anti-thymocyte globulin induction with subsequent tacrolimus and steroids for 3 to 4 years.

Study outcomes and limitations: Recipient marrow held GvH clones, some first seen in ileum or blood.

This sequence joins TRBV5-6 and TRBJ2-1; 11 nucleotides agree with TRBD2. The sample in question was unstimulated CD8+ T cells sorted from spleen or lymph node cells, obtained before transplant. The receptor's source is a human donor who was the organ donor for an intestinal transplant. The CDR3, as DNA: TGTGCCAGCAGCTCTCTAGCGGGGGGTGACAATGAGCAGTTCTTC. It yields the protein CASSSLAGGDNEQFF.